One and the same sample provided the 26 T cell receptor beta chains below, sequenced in a study of graft-versus-host responses after intestinal transplantation. Which antigens these TCRs recognize remains unknown. Libraries were prepared by immunoSEQ multiplex PCR; TCRdb keeps only in-frame clonotypes and omits some of them. Of around 90,000 clones detected, around 93% appear once; the ten largest clones hold about 0.073%. Specimen: unstimulated CD8+ T cells sorted from spleen or lymph node cells, collected before transplant. The origin of the receptors is a human donor who was the organ donor for an intestinal transplant.

The J gene is TRBJ2-1, the V gene TRBV11-2, with 8 bases lining up with TRBD2. The CDR3 loop spans 12 amino acids. The V and J ends lost 4 bases and 8 bases, in that order; junction bases with no gene match: 1. Germline assignment: CDR1 SGHAT and CDR2 FQNNGV. Written as DNA, the CDR3 is TGTGCCAGCAGCTGGACTAGCCATGAGCAGTTCTTC. It specifies CASSWTSHEQFF. The full variable domain, with the rest looked up from reference TRBV11-2 and TRBJ2-1, is EAGVAQSPRYKIIEKRQSVAFWCNPISGHATLYWYQQILGQGPKLLIQFQNNGVVDDSQLPKDRFSAERLKGVDSTLKIQPAKLEDSAVYLCASSWTSHEQFFGPGTRLTVL.

The genes are TRBV28 and TRBJ1-1; D unclear. The CDR3 is 13 residues long. The germline CDR1 and CDR2 sequences are MDHEN and SYDVKM. Trimming shortened V by 2 bases and J by 3 bases, and 7 bases separated the two germline ends. The chain's CDR3 is CASSLGRYTEAFF. The CDR3 nucleotides read TGTGCCAGCAGTTTAGGCAGGTACACTGAAGCTTTCTTT. The variable domain in full, with the rest retrieved from reference TRBV28 and TRBJ1-1, is DVKVTQSSRYLVKRTGEKVFLECVQDMDHENMFWYRQDPGLGLRLIYFSYDVKMKEKGDIPEGYSVSREKKERFSLILESASTNQTSMYLCASSLGRYTEAFFGQGTRLTVV.

The gene calls are TRBV27 and TRBJ2-5; possibly TRBD1 for D (6 bases). The V end was cut by 4 bases, the J end by 5 bases, with 17 bases between. The germline V gene encodes CDR1 MNHEY and CDR2 SMNVEV (reference sequence). This CDR3 spans 15 amino acids. As DNA, the CDR3 is TGTGCCAGCAGTTCGATGGGGCAGCAGGGGGAGACCCAGTACTTC. Its protein is CASSSMGQQGETQYF.

The CDR3 spells CASSLSADTDTQYF. The CDR3 DNA reads as TGTGCCAGCAGTTTATCGGCGGACACAGATACGCAGTATTTT. V and J are TRBV28 and TRBJ2-3; D is unclear. Germline lookup yields CDR1 MDHEN and CDR2 SYDVKM. Trimming removed 1 base from V and 2 bases from J, with 7 bases in between. The CDR3 has 14 amino acids. Full variable domain (rest looked up from reference TRBV28 and TRBJ2-3): DVKVTQSSRYLVKRTGEKVFLECVQDMDHENMFWYRQDPGLGLRLIYFSYDVKMKEKGDIPEGYSVSREKKERFSLILESASTNQTSMYLCASSLSADTDTQYFGPGTRLTVL.

This clone has more than one count but fewer than ten. The chain has TRBV30 and TRBJ1-6; TRBD1 matches at 8 bases. The CDR3 spans 14 residues. The germline V gene encodes CDR1 GTSNPN and CDR2 SVGIG (reference sequence). J was trimmed by 4 bases and V by 2 bases; bases with no gene match: 1. This CDR3 reads CAWSRQGYNSPLHF. Here the CDR3 DNA reads TGTGCCTGGAGTAGACAGGGGTATAATTCACCCCTCCACTTT.

This clone was found once. The chain is built from TRBV19 and TRBJ2-1; 11 bases fit TRBD2. The CDR3 runs 17 residues. In germline, CDR1 is LNHDA, CDR2 SQIVND (reference sequence). With V trimmed by 3 bases and J by 7 bases, 11 bases remained unmatched. CDR3 protein: CASSISSLAGVGNEQFF. The CDR3 DNA is TGTGCCAGTAGTATTTCTTCACTAGCGGGAGTAGGAAATGAGCAGTTCTTC.

The chain joins TRBV5-4 to TRBJ2-1, with 13 nucleotides matching TRBD2. Germline-derived CDR1 and CDR2 are SGHNT and YYREEE (reference sequence). The CDR3 consists of 18 residues. J gave up 6 bases and V 4 bases, and 13 bases lay outside the gene matches. CDR3 nucleotides: TGTGCCAGCAGCCCCGGACTAGCGGGAGTCTGGGATCGCAATGAGCAGTTCTTC. The encoded protein is CASSPGLAGVWDRNEQFF.

V usage is TRBV15 and J usage is TRBJ1-1; D is perhaps TRBD1 (5 bases). This CDR3 region has 15 residues. Trimming removed 0 bases from V and 10 bases from J, with 18 bases in between. Germline values: CDR1 LNHNV, CDR2 YYDKDF (reference sequence). DNA for the CDR3: TGTGCCACCAGCAGAGATCAAGGGGCTGCCCTGGGAGCTTTCTTT. This gives the protein CATSRDQGAALGAFF.

V gene TRBV28 combines with J gene TRBJ2-1; TRBD2 is a possible D gene (6 bases). The CDR3 runs to 11 residues. Germline V gives CDR1 MDHEN, CDR2 SYDVKM. V dropped 4 bases and J dropped 12 bases, with 10 bases sitting between them. CDR3 DNA sequence: TGTGCCAGCAGTTCTGTGGGGGGGCAGTTCTTC. Translation: CASSSVGGQFF.

This rearrangement joins TRBV7-6 to TRBJ2-1; 9 bases line up with TRBD2. Losses at the gene ends were 0 bases for V and 4 bases for J; bases not matched to a gene: 4. The CDR3 consists of 16 residues. CDR1 is SGHVS, CDR2 FNYEAQ, per germline. The CDR3 DNA reads TGTGCCAGCAGCTTAGCACTTGCGGGAGGGTACAATGAGCAGTTCTTC. It translates to CASSLALAGGYNEQFF. Filled out from reference TRBV7-6 and TRBJ2-1, the complete variable domain reads GAGVSQSPRYKVTKRGQDVALRCDPISGHVSLYWYRQALGQGPEFLTYFNYEAQQDKSGLPNDRFSAERPEGSISTLTIQRTEQRDSAMYRCASSLALAGGYNEQFFGPGTRLTVL.

The chain has TRBV28 and TRBJ2-7; D perhaps matches TRBD1 (5 bases). V was trimmed by 2 bases and J by 5 bases, leaving 10 bases between them. The CDR3 has 13 amino acids. Germline values: CDR1 MDHEN, CDR2 SYDVKM. CDR3 nucleotide sequence: TGTGCCAGCAGTTTAGGCGGCAGGGACGAGCAGTACTTC. Translating it yields CASSLGGRDEQYF.

The J gene is TRBJ1-1, the V gene TRBV13, with D uncertain. Trimming took 7 bases from V and 1 from J, leaving 10 bases between them. CDR1 PRHDT and CDR2 FYEKMQ come from the germline V gene (reference sequence). The CDR3 extends over 13 amino acids. CDR3 nucleotide sequence: TGTGCCAGCACCCGCCCAGAGAACACTGAAGCTTTCTTT. It is translated as CASTRPENTEAFF.

The chain combines TRBV6-5 with TRBJ1-2; TRBD1 agrees at 7 bases. This CDR3 comprises 15 residues. V was pared by 3 bases and J by 5 bases, with 9 bases of the junction left unmatched. Germline loops: CDR1 MNHEY, CDR2 SVGAGI. The CDR3 DNA sequence: TGTGCCAGCAGTTATTTTGCAGGGGGTTATTATGGCTACACCTTC. Translating it yields CASSYFAGGYYGYTF.

This clone was observed a single time. The chain joins TRBV30 to TRBJ1-2, with D possibly matching TRBD1 (6 bases). This CDR3 comprises 13 residues. Germline assignment: CDR1 GTSNPN and CDR2 SVGIG (reference sequence). V lost 0 bases, J lost 4 bases, and 9 bases lay in between. CDR3 nucleotides: TGTGCCTGGAGTGTCGTAGGGGGCTATGGCTACACCTTC. Translated: CAWSVVGGYGYTF.

This clone was observed a few times. V and J are TRBV28 and TRBJ2-5; the D gene is possibly TRBD1 (6 bases). The CDR3 covers 17 residues. The V end lost 1 base, the J end lost 3 bases, and 18 bases lay between the germline ends. Germline values: CDR1 MDHEN, CDR2 SYDVKM. The CDR3 loop is CASSLFISRTAEETQYF. The CDR3 DNA reads TGTGCCAGCAGTTTATTTATTTCGCGGACAGCTGAAGAGACCCAGTACTTC.

The chain recombines TRBV7-9 with TRBJ2-1; 11 positions agree with TRBD2. V shed 1 base, J shed 7 bases, and the junction held 6 bases outside the gene matches. The CDR3 extends over 16 amino acids. Germline assignment: CDR1 SEHNR and CDR2 FQNEAQ (reference sequence). CDR3 coding DNA: TGTGCCAGCAGCTTAGATGTCCTAGCGGGGGGAAATGAGCAGTTCTTC. Residues: CASSLDVLAGGNEQFF.

The V call is TRBV9, the J call TRBJ2-1, with 9 nucleotides matching TRBD2. The CDR3 runs to 16 residues. CDR1 and CDR2 from the germline V gene are SGDLS and YYNGEE. Trimming removed 6 bases from V and 3 bases from J; junction bases left unmatched: 10. The CDR3 sequence is CASTPTLAGYYNEQFF. DNA for the CDR3: TGTGCCAGCACCCCGACTCTAGCGGGGTACTACAATGAGCAGTTCTTC.

The rearrangement joins TRBV7-8 to TRBJ1-5; 8 positions agree with TRBD1. Losses at the gene ends were 5 bases for V and 5 bases for J; bases not matched to a gene: 5. The CDR3 spans 14 residues. Germline CDR1 and CDR2: SGHVS and FQNEAQ. CDR3 amino acids: CASSAGQEYQPQHF. For the CDR3, the DNA is TGTGCCAGCAGCGCGGGACAGGAGTATCAGCCCCAGCATTTT. Full variable domain (remainder filled in from reference TRBV7-8 and TRBJ1-5): GAGVSQSPRYKVAKRGQDVALRCDPISGHVSLFWYQQALGQGPEFLTYFQNEAQLDKSGLPSDRFFAERPEGSVSTLKIQRTQQEDSAVYLCASSAGQEYQPQHFGDGTRLSIL.

The genes are TRBV6-5 and TRBJ2-7; maybe TRBD2 (6 bases). This CDR3 region has 11 residues. V lost 9 bases and J lost 4, with 10 bases in between. Germline values: CDR1 MNHEY, CDR2 SVGAGI. The CDR3 sequence: CASMRGYEQYF. The CDR3 DNA reads TGTGCCAGTATGCGGGGTTACGAGCAGTACTTC.

This chain joins TRBV5-1 and TRBJ2-3, with TRBD2 identical over 7 bases. Germline loops: CDR1 SGHRS, CDR2 YFSETQ. V was pared by 3 bases and J by 0 bases, with 4 bases of the junction left unmatched. The CDR3 covers 15 residues. The CDR3 loop reads CASSSGTTSTDTQYF. The CDR3 DNA reads as TGCGCCAGCAGCTCCGGGACTACTAGCACAGATACGCAGTATTTT.

The V call is TRBV27, the J call TRBJ2-7; maybe TRBD2 (5 bases). V lost 0 bases and J 3 bases, leaving 6 bases between the germline ends. CDR1 is MNHEY and CDR2 is SMNVEV in the germline V gene (reference sequence). The CDR3 spans 13 residues. The CDR3 bases are TGTGCCAGCAGTTTATCACGGGACTACGAGCAGTACTTC. Translated, it gives CASSLSRDYEQYF.

The chain is built from TRBV7-9 and TRBJ2-7; unclear D gene. CDR1 is SEHNR, CDR2 FQNEAQ, per germline (reference sequence). The CDR3 contains 12 residues. Trimming pared 5 bases from V and 0 bases from J, leaving 5 bases between. The CDR3 bases are TGTGCCAGCAGCGAGTCCTCCTACGAGCAGTACTTC. This translates into CASSESSYEQYF. Filled out from reference TRBV7-9 and TRBJ2-7, the complete variable domain reads DTGVSQNPRHKITKRGQNVTFRCDPISEHNRLYWYRQTLGQGPEFLTYFQNEAQLEKSRLLSDRFSAERPKGSFSTLEIQRTEQGDSAMYLCASSESSYEQYFGPGTRLTVT.

The chain couples TRBV15 to TRBJ2-5; 13 bases match TRBD2. J gave up 1 base and V 0 bases, and 11 bases lay outside the gene matches. This CDR3 region has 20 residues. CDR1 is LNHNV and CDR2 is YYDKDF in the germline V gene (reference sequence). This chain's CDR3 is CATSRDRGLAGAKPQETQYF. As DNA, the CDR3 is TGTGCCACCAGCAGAGATCGAGGACTAGCGGGAGCGAAACCCCAAGAGACCCAGTACTTC.

The chain joins TRBV15 to TRBJ2-4, with 10 bases aligning to TRBD1. V gave up 1 base and J gave up 9 bases; unmatched junction bases: 3. The CDR3 totals 14 residues. Germline V gene data show CDR1 as LNHNV and CDR2 as YYDKDF (reference sequence). CDR3 DNA: TGTGCCACCAGCAGAGCCCGGACAGGGGGCATTCAGTACTTC. It yields the protein CATSRARTGGIQYF.

V usage is TRBV15 and J usage is TRBJ2-2, with a weak D call TRBD2 (5 bases). The CDR3 loop spans 14 amino acids. Trimming stripped 8 bases from V and 6 bases from J, with 16 bases between. Germline CDR1 is LNHNV and CDR2 is YYDKDF (reference sequence). Here the CDR3 reads CATELEARAGELFF. CDR3 bases: TGTGCCACCGAACTAGAGGCAAGGGCCGGGGAGCTGTTTTTT.

The chain has TRBV5-6 and TRBJ1-1; D gene ambiguous. This CDR3 spans 15 amino acids. Trimming removed 2 bases at V and 3 bases at J, with 14 bases between. Germline loops: CDR1 SGHDT, CDR2 YYEEEE. This chain's CDR3 is CASSFGVQFYTEAFF. The DNA for the CDR3 is TGTGCCAGCAGCTTCGGGGTACAGTTCTACACTGAAGCTTTCTTT.